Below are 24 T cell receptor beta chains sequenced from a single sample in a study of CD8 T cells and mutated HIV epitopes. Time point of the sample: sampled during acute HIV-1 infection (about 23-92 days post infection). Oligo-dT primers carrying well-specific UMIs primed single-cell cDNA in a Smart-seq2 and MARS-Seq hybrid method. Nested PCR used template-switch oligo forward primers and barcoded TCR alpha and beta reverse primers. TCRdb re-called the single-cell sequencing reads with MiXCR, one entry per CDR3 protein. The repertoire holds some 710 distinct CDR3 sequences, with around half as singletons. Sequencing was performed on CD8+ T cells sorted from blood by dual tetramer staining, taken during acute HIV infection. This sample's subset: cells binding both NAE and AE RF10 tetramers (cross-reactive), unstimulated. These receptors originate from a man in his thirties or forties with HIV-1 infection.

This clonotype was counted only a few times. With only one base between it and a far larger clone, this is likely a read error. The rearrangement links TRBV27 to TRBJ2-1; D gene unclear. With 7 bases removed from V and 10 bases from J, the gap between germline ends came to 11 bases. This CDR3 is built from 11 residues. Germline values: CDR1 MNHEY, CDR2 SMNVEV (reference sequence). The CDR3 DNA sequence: TGTGCCAGCACCGGAATTGGCGAGCAGTTCTTC. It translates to CASTGIGEQFF.

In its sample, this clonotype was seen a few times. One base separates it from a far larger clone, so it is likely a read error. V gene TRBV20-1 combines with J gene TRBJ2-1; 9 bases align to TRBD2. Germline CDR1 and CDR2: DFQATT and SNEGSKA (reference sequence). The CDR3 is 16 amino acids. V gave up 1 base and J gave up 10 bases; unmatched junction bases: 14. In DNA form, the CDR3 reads TGCAGTGCTAGAGTGCCTAGCGGGGCCCCAACCTACGAGCAGTTCTTC. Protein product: CSARVPSGAPTYEQFF.

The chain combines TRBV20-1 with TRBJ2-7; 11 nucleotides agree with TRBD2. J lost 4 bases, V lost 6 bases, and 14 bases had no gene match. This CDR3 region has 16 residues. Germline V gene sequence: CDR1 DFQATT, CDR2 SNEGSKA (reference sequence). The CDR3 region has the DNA TGCAGTGCCACCAGCCTTACTAGCGGGGGAATATACGAGCAGTACTTC. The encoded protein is CSATSLTSGGIYEQYF.

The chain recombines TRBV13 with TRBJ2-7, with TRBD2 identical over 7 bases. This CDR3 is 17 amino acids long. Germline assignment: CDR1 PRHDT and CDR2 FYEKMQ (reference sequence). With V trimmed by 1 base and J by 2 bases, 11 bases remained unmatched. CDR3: CASSLVRSGAPTYEQYF. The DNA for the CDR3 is TGTGCCAGCAGCTTAGTCCGAAGCGGGGCCCCAACCTACGAGCAGTACTTC. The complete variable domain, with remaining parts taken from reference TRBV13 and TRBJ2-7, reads AAGVIQSPRHLIKEKRETATLKCYPIPRHDTVYWYQQGPGQDPQFLISFYEKMQSDKGSIPDRFSAQQFSDYHSELNMSSLELGDSALYFCASSLVRSGAPTYEQYFGPGTRLTVT.

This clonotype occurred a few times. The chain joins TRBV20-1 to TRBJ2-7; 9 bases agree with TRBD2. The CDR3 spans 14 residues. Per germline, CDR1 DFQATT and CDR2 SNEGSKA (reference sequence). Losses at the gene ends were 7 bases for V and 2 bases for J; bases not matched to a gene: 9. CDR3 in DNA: TGCAGTGGCTCCAGAAGCGGGGGGACCTACGAGCAGTACTTC. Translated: CSGSRSGGTYEQYF.

CDR3 sequence (DNA): TGTGCCACCAGCTCCCAGTCAGGGGTCTATGAGCAGTTCTTC. Its protein is CATSSQSGVYEQFF. The chain couples TRBV15 to TRBJ2-1; D is possibly TRBD1 (6 bases). This CDR3 has 14 residues. Germline V lookup: CDR1 LNHNV, CDR2 YYDKDF (reference sequence). V was trimmed by 5 bases and J by 8 bases, leaving 16 bases between them.

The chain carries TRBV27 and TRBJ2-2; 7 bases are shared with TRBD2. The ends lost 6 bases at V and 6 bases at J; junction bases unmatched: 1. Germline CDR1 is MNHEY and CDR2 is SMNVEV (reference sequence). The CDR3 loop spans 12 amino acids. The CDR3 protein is CASRGGPGELFF. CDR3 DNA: TGTGCCAGCAGGGGAGGGCCCGGGGAGCTGTTTTTT.

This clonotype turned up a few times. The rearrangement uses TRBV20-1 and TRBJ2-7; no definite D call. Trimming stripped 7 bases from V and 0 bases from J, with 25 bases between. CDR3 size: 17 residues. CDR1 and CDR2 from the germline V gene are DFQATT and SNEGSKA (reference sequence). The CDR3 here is CSGSSPPGRSSSYEQYF. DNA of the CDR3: TGCAGTGGCTCCAGCCCTCCGGGCAGGTCAAGCTCCTACGAGCAGTACTTC.

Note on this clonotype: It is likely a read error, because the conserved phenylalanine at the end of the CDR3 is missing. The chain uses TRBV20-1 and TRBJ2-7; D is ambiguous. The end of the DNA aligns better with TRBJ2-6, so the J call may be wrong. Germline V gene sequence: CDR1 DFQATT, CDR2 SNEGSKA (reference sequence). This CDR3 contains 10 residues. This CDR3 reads CSASAPQLTY. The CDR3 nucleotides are TGCAGTGCTAGCGCCCCGCAGCTGACTTAC.

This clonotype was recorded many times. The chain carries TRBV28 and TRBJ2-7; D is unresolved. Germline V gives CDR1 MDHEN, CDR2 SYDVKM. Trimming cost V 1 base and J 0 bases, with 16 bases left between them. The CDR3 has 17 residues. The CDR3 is CASSLSPGRSSSYEQYF. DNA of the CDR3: TGTGCCAGCAGTTTATCCCCGGGCAGGTCAAGCTCCTACGAGCAGTACTTC. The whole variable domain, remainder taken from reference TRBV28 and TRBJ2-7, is DVKVTQSSRYLVKRTGEKVFLECVQDMDHENMFWYRQDPGLGLRLIYFSYDVKMKEKGDIPEGYSVSREKKERFSLILESASTNQTSMYLCASSLSPGRSSSYEQYFGPGTRLTVT.

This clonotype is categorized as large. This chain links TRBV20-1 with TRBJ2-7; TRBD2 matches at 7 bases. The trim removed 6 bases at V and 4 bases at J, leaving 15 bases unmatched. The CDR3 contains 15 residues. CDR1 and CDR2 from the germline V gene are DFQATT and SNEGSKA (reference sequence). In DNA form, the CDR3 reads TGCAGTGCAGCCCCAAGGGGAGGGACTGTGTACGAGCAGTACTTC. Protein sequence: CSAAPRGGTVYEQYF.

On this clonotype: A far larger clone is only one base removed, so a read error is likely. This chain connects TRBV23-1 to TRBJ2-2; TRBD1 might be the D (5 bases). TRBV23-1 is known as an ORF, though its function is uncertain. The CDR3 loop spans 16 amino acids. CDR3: CASSQDGAGYSGELFF. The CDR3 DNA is TGTGCCAGCAGCCAAGATGGGGCAGGGTATAGCGGGGAGCTGTTTTTT.

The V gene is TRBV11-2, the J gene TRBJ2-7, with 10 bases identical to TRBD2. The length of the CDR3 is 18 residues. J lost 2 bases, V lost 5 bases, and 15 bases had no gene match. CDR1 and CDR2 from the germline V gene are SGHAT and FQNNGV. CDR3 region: CASSPISSTSGVTYEQYF. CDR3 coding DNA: TGTGCCAGCAGCCCCATCTCGTCAACTAGCGGGGTTACCTACGAGCAGTACTTC. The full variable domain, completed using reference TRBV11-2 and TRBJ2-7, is EAGVAQSPRYKIIEKRQSVAFWCNPISGHATLYWYQQILGQGPKLLIQFQNNGVVDDSQLPKDRFSAERLKGVDSTLKIQPAKLEDSAVYLCASSPISSTSGVTYEQYFGPGTRLTVT.

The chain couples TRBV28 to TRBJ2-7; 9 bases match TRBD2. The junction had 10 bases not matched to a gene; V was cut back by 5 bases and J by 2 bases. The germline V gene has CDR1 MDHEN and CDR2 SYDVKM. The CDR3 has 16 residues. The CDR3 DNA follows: TGTGCCAGCAGTGCCCCCGGAAGCGGGGGGACCTACGAGCAGTACTTC. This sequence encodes CASSAPGSGGTYEQYF.

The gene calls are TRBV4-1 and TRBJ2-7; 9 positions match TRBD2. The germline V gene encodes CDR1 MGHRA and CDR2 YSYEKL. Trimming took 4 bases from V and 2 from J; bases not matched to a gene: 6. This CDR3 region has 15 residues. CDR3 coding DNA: TGCGCCAGCAGCCCCTCTAGCGGGGTTACCTACGAGCAGTACTTC. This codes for CASSPSSGVTYEQYF.

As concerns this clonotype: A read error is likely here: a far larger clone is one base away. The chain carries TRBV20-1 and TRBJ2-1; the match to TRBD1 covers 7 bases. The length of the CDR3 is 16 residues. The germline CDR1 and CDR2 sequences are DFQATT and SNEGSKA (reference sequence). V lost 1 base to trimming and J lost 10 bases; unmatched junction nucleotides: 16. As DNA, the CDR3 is TGCAGTGCTAGAGCCCCCCCCGGGACAGCTACCTACGAGCAGTTCTTC. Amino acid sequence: CSARAPPGTATYEQFF.

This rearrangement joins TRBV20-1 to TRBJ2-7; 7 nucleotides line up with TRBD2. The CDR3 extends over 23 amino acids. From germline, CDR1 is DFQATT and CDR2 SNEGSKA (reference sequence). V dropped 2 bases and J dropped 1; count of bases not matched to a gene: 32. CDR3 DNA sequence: TGCAGTGCTAGACAACGAAAGGACGGGCTAGCGGTTCCTGAGCAGGGCCATTCCTACGAGCAGTACTTC. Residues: CSARQRKDGLAVPEQGHSYEQYF.

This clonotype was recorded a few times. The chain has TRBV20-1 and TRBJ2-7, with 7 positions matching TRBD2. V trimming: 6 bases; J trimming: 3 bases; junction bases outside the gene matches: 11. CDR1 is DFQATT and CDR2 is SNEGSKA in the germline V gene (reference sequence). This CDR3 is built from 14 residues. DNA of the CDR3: TGCAGTGCAGCCCCAAAGGGAGGGTTCTACGAGCAGTACTTC. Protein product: CSAAPKGGFYEQYF.

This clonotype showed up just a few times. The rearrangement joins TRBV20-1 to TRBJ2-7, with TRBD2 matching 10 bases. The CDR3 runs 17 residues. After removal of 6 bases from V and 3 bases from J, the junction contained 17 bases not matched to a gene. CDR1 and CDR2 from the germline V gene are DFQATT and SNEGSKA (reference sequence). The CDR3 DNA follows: TGCAGTGCCCACACCGCCGGACTAGCGGCCCATCTCTACGAGCAGTACTTC. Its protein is CSAHTAGLAAHLYEQYF.

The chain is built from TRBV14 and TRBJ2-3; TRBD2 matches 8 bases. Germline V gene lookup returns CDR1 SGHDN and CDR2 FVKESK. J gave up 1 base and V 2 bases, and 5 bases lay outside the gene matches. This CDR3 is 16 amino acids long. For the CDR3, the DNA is TGTGCCAGCAGCCAATGGGAAGCGGGGGGCACAGATACGCAGTATTTT. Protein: CASSQWEAGGTDTQYF.

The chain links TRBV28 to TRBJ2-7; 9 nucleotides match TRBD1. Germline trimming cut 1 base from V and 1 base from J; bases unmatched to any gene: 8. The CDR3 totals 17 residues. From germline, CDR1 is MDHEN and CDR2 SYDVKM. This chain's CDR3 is CASSLSPGQGHSYEQYF. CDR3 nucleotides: TGTGCCAGCAGTTTATCCCCGGGACAGGGCCATTCCTACGAGCAGTACTTC.

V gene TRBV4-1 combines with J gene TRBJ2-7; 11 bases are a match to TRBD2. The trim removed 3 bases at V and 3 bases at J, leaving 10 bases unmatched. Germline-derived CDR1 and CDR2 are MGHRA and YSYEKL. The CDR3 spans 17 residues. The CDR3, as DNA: TGCGCCAGCAGCCACCAAGTAGCGGGAGGGATCATCTACGAGCAGTACTTC. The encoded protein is CASSHQVAGGIIYEQYF.

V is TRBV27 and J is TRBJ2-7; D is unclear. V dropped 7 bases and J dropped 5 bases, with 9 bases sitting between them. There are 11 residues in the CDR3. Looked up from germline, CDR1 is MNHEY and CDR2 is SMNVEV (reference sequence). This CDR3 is CASTGRDEQYF. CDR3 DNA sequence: TGTGCCAGCACCGGAAGGGACGAGCAGTACTTC.

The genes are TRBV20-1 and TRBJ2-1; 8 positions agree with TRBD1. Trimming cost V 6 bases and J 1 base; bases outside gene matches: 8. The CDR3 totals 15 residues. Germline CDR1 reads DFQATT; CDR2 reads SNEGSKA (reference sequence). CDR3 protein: CSAPGQGHSYNEQFF. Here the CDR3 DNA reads TGCAGTGCCCCTGGACAGGGCCATTCCTACAATGAGCAGTTCTTC.